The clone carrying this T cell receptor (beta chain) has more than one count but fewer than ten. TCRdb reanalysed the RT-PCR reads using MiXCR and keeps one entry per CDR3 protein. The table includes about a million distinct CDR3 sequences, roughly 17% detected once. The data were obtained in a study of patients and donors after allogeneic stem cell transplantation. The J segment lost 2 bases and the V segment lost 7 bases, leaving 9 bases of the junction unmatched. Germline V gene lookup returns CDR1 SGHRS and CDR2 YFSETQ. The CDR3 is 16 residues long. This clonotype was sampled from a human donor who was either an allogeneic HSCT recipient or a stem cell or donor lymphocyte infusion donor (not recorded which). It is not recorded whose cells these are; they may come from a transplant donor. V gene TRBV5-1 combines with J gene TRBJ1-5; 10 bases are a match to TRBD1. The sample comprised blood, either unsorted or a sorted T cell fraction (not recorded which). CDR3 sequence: CASRLGGTGGNQPQHF. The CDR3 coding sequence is TGCGCCAGCCGTCTAGGAGGGACAGGGGGCAATCAGCCCCAGCATTTT.